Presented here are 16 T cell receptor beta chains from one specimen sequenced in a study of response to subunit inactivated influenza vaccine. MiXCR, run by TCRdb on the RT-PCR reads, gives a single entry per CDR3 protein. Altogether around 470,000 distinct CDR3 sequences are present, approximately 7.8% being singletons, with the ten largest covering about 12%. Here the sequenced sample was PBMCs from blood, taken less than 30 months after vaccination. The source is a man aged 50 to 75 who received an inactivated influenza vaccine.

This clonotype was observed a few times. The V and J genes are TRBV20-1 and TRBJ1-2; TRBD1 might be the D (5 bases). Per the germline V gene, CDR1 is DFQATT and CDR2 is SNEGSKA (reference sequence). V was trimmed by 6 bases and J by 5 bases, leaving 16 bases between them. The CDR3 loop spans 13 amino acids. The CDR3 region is CSANLPGRYGYTF. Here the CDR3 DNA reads TGCAGTGCCAACCTCCCGGGGCGGTATGGCTACACCTTC.

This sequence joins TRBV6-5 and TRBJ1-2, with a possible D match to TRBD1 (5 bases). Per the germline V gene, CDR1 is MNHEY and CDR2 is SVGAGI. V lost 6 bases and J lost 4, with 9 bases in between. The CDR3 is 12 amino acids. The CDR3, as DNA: TGTGCCAGCAGATGGGGACTCTATGGCTACACCTTC. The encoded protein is CASRWGLYGYTF.

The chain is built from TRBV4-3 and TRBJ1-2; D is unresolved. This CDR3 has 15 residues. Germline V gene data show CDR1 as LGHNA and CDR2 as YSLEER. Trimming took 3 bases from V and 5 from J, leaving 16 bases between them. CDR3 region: CASSHVAASEYGYTF. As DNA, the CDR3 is TGCGCCAGCAGCCACGTGGCTGCTTCGGAGTATGGCTACACCTTC.

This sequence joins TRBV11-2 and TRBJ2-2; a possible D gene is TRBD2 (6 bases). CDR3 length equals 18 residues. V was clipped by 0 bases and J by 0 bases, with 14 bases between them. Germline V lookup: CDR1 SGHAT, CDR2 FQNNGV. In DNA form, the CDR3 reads TGTGCCAGCAGCTTAGAAGTAGTGCGGGGCCCGAACACCGGGGAGCTGTTTTTT. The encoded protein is CASSLEVVRGPNTGELFF.

This CDR3 is CSATRSGPVNQPQHF. The CDR3 nucleotides read TGCAGTGCTACCAGATCAGGACCCGTTAATCAGCCCCAGCATTTT. The chain has TRBV20-1 and TRBJ1-5; D unresolved. The V gene's germline CDR1 is DFQATT and CDR2 SNEGSKA (reference sequence). V was cut by 4 bases and J by 4 bases, with 17 bases left in between. There are 15 residues in the CDR3.

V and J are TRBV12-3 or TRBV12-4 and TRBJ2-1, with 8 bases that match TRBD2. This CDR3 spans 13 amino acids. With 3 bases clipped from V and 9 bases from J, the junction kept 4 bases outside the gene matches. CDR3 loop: CASSLGRGAEQFF. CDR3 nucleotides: TGTGCCAGCAGTTTGGGGCGGGGGGCTGAGCAGTTCTTC.

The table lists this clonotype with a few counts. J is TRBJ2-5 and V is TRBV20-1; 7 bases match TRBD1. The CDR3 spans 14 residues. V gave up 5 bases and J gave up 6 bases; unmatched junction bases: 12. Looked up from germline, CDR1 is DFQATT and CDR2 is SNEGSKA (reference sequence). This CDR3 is CSAETLTGVKTQYF. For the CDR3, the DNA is TGCAGTGCTGAGACTCTCACAGGGGTGAAGACCCAGTACTTC.

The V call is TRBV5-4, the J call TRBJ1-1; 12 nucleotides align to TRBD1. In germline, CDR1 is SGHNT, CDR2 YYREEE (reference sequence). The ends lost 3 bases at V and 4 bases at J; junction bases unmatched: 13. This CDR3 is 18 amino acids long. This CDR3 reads CASSSRDRGPLGLTEAFF. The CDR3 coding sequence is TGTGCCAGCAGCTCACGGGACAGGGGGCCTTTGGGTCTCACTGAAGCTTTCTTT.

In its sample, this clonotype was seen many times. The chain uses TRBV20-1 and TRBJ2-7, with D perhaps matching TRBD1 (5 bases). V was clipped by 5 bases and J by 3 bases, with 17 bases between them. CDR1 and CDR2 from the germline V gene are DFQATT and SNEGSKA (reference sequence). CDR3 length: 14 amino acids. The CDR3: CSAEQVSRSYEQYF. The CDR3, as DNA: TGCAGTGCTGAACAGGTTTCCAGGAGCTACGAGCAGTACTTC.

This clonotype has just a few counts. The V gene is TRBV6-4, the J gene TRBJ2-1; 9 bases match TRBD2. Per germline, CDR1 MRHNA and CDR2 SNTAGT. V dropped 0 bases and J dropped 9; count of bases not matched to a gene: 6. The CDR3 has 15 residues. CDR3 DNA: TGTGCCAGCAGTGACTCGGCTAGCGGGATAGGTGAGCAGTTCTTC. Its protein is CASSDSASGIGEQFF.

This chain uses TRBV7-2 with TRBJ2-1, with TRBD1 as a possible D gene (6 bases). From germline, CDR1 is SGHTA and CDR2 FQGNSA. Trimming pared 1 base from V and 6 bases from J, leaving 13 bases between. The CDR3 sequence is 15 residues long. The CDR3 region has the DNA TGTGCCAGCAGCTTAGTCAGGGGTTACCTCAATGAGCAGTTCTTC. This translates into CASSLVRGYLNEQFF.

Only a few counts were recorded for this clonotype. CDR3 sequence: CASSTGTGDGYTF. CDR3 in DNA: TGTGCCAGCAGTACCGGGACAGGGGACGGCTACACCTTC. This chain connects TRBV5-6 to TRBJ1-2, with TRBD1 matching 10 bases. This CDR3 is 13 amino acids long. Germline V gives CDR1 SGHDT, CDR2 YYEEEE. The V and J ends lost 5 bases and 8 bases, in that order; junction bases with no gene match: 6.

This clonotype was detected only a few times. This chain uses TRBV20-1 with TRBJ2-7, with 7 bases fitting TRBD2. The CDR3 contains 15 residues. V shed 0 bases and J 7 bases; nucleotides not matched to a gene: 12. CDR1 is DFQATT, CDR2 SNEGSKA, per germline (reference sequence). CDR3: CSARDSGYAEEEQYF. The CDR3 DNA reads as TGCAGTGCTAGAGATAGCGGGTATGCGGAGGAGGAGCAGTACTTC.

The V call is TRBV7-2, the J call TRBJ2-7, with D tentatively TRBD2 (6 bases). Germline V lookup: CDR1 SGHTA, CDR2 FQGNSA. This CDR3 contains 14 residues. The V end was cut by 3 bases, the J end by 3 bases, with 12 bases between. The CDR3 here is CASSFWGSGYEQYF. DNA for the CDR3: TGTGCCAGCAGCTTCTGGGGTAGCGGCTACGAGCAGTACTTC.

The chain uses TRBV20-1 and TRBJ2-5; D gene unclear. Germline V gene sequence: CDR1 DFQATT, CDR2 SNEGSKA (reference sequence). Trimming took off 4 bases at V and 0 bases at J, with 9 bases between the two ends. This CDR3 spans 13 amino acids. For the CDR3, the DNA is TGCAGTGCTAACCCCGGGTACCAAGAGACCCAGTACTTC. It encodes CSANPGYQETQYF.

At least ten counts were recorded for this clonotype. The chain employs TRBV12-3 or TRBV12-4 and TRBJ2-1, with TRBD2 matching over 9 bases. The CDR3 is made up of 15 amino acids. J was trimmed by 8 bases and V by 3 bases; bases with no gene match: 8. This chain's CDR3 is CASSFAASGIYEQFF. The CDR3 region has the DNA TGTGCCAGCAGTTTTGCGGCTAGCGGGATATATGAGCAGTTCTTC.